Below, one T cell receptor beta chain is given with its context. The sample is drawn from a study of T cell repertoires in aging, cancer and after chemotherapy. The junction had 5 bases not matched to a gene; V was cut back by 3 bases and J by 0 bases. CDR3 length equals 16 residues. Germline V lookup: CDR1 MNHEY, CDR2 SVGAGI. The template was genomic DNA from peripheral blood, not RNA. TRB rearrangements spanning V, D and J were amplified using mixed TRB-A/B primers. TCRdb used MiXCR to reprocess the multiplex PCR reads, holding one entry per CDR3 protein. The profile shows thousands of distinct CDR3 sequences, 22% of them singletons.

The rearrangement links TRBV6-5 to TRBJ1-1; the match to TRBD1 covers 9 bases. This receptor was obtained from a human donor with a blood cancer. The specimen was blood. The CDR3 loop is CASSYKGQGLNTEAFF. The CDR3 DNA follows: TGTGCCAGCAGTTATAAAGGACAGGGGTTGAACACTGAAGCTTTCTTT.